The source of this T cell receptor (beta chain) is a study of blood T cell repertoires in COVID-19. Original analysis: Reference gene primer amplification yielded estimated nucleated cell counts. Clones were sequenced by immunoSEQ multiplex PCR, and TCRdb holds only the in-frame ones, with some missing. The V and J calls and clone size come from that table; D and trimming were worked out from the DNA. The table includes a few hundred thousand clones, 70% to 85% detected once. The CDR3 length is 16 residues. The ends lost 4 bases at V and 3 bases at J; junction bases unmatched: 9. Germline-derived CDR1 and CDR2 are KGHDR and SFDVKD. Residents of about two dozen US areas, aged about 18 to 95 years, made up the participants.

This rearrangement joins TRBV24-1 to TRBJ2-5, with TRBD1 matching 8 bases. Sequenced: PBMCs or T cells enriched from blood (not recorded which). The receptor comes from a man aged 40-49 years who had recovered from COVID-19. This CDR3 reads CATSDLGTGLEETQYF. CDR3 in DNA: TGTGCCACCAGTGACCTGGGGACAGGCCTGGAAGAGACCCAGTACTTC.